The source of this TCR beta chain is a study of preoperative IRX-2 immunotherapy in early breast cancer (dated by TCRdb to about 2019). This clone occurred a few times. Its target antigen remains unknown. No base-level quality is on record; no much larger clone is a single base apart. The library was made by the immunoSEQ multiplex PCR assay. TCRdb obtained this table from immuneACCESS and retained in-frame rearrangements with V and J assigned. These tables miss some clones; where compared with another copy, unresolved V genes account for less than half of the shortfall, and the remainder is unexplained. Recorded for this sample are more than 20,000 clones; more than 65% of them occurred a single time. About 2% of the sample lies in the top ten. As encoded in the germline V gene (reference sequence), CDR1 is LNHDA while CDR2 is SQIVND. The CDR3 covers 14 residues, taking in both the cysteine and the phenylalanine. CDR3 DNA only is kept here, 42 bases in frame from base 1. V sheds 1 base and J sheds 11 bases, leaving 17 bases between their ends.

The sample's treatment or condition label is to be understood as: preoperative locoregional IRX-2 cytokine immunotherapy. The samples were obtained from a phase Ib study in which preoperative, locoregional IRX-2 cytokine immunotherapy intended to prime immune responses was tested. The donors were early-stage breast cancer patients who were given IRX-2 prior to surgery. Here the chain combines TRBV19 and TRBJ1-1; the D gene assignment is ambiguous. The source is a human donor with breast cancer. The material was lymph node tissue, obtained before IRX-2 immunotherapy. The nucleotide sequence is given as TGTGCCAGTAGTATAGCAACGGGCATCTTTACGGCTTTCTTT. This yields the protein CASSIATGIFTAFF.